This entry describes one T cell receptor beta chain. In this sample, this clonotype turned up a few times. Which antigen it targets is not known. Per-nucleotide qualities are absent, and no much larger clonotype sits a single base away. The sample is drawn from a study of early T cells in non-severe SARS-CoV-2 infection (dated by TCRdb to about 2021). About the investigation overall: Because TCR sequencing relied on bulk RNA taken from unsorted whole blood, pairing of alpha and beta chains was not possible. Findings and caveats that apply to the study as a whole: VDJdb matching was skewed toward anti-spike CD8 responses and likely underestimated virus-specific expansions, missing private and CD4 specificities.

Libraries were made using 5' RACE. Reads for this sample came from a NextSeq 500. The TCR library protocol attached unique molecular identifiers to individual cDNA molecules to correct for sequencing error and PCR bias. TCR alpha and beta chains were both sequenced, and the abundances of alpha and beta sequences in each sample were closely correlated with each other. Per the source publication's procedure: Decombinator V4 was used to perform V gene, J gene and CDR3 annotation of TCR sequences. Expanded TCRs were defined as changing significantly between any two time points under a Poisson model with p below 0.0001. TCR abundances were normalised to the total number of TCRs sequenced in each sample and reported as counts per million. TRAV1-2 paired with TRAJ12, TRAJ20 or TRAJ33 defined MAIT TCRs, while TRAV10 paired with TRAJ18 defined iNKT TCRs. VDJdb, accessed on 1 November 2021, was searched for TCRs annotated for CMV, EBV and SARS-CoV-2, and TCRs annotated for more than one antigen were excluded. In-frame beta chains were kept once TCRdb had trimmed the public reads at Q25 with fastp and called clones with MiXCR. A single entry per CDR3 protein holds the most common genes and DNA from its merged rows. The V and J calls follow TCRdb's processing rather than the paper's. The sample profile shows 75,000 to 100,000 distinct CDR3 sequences; around an eighth of them were found once. Roughly 6.4% of the sample is in the top ten clones.

Set within a cohort of healthcare workers in London, UK, this nested case-control study involved weekly PCR testing of nasopharyngeal swabs along with blood sampling. Healthcare workers were enrolled in the week of the UK lockdown, from 23 to 31 March 2020, and were followed every week for up to roughly 15 weeks. The CDR3, from cysteine to phenylalanine, totals 13 residues. Just the 39-base CDR3 DNA is kept, in frame starting at base 1. The CDR1 and CDR2 encoded by the germline V gene are SGHAT and FQNNGV. Relative to germline, V is 1 base shorter and J is 4 bases shorter, with 7 bases between their ends.

Sequences were obtained from whole blood. The sequence was obtained from an adult who was a healthcare worker with PCR-confirmed SARS-CoV-2 infection or an uninfected control (not recorded which). This sequence uses TRBV11-2 and TRBJ2-5; the D gene assignment is ambiguous. The CDR3 amino acid sequence is: CASSLAVRETQYF. The nucleotide sequence is given as TGTGCCAGCAGCTTAGCGGTGCGAGAGACCCAGTACTTC.